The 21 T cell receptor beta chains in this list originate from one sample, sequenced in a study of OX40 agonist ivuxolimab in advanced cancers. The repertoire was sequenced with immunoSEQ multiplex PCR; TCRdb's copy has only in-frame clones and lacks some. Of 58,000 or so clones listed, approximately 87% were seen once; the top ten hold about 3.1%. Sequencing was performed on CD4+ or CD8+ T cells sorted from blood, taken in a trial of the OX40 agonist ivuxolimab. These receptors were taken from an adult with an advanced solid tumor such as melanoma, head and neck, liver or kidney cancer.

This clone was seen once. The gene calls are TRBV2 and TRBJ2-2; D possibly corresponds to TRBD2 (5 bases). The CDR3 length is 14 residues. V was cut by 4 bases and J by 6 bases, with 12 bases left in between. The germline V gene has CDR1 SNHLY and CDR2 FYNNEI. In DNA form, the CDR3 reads TGTGCCAGCAGTGCCCAGAGGGAGCCCGGGGAGCTGTTTTTT. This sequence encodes CASSAQREPGELFF.

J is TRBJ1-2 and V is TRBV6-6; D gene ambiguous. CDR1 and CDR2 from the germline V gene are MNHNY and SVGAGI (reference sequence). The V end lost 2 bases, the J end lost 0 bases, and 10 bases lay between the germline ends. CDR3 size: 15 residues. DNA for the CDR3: TGTGCCAGCAGTTACGGCCGCACCACTAACTATGGCTACACCTTC. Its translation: CASSYGRTTNYGYTF.

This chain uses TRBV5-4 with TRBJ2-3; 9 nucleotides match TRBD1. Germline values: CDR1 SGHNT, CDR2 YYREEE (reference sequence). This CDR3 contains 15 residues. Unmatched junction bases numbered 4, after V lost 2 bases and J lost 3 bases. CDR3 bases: TGTGCCAGCAGCTTACCGGGACAGGGAACAGATACGCAGTATTTT. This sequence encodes CASSLPGQGTDTQYF.

The CDR3 DNA reads as TGTGCCAGCAGTTCCTGGATTGGAGGGAATGAGCAGTTCTTC. Amino acids: CASSSWIGGNEQFF. The genes are TRBV7-9 and TRBJ2-1; D is perhaps TRBD2 (6 bases). The CDR3 length is 14 residues. The ends were cut back, 6 bases at V and 7 bases at J, with 16 bases in the middle. The V gene's germline CDR1 is SEHNR and CDR2 FQNEAQ (reference sequence).

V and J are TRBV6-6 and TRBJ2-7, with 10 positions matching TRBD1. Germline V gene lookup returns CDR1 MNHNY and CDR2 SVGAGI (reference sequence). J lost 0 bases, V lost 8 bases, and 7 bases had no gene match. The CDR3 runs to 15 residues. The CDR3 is CASCPGQGSSYEQYF. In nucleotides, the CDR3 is TGTGCCAGCTGCCCGGGACAGGGGTCCTCCTACGAGCAGTACTTC.

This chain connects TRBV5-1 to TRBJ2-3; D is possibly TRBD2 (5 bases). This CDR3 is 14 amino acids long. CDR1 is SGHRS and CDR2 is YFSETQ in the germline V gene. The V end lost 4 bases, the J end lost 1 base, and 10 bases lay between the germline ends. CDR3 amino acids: CASSTRGGTDTQYF. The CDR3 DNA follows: TGCGCCAGCAGCACACGGGGTGGCACAGATACGCAGTATTTT.

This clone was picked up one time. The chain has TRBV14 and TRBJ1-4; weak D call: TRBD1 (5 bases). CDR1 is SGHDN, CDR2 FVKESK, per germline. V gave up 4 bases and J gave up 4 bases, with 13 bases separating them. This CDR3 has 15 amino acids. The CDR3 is CASSLGNRRNEKLFF. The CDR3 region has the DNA TGTGCCAGCAGCCTCGGGAACAGGCGTAATGAAAAACTGTTTTTT.

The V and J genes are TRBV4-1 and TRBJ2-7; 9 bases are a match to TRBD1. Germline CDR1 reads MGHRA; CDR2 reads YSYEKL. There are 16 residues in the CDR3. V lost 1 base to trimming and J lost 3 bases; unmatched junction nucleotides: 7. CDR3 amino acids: CASSQVGTGIHYEQYF. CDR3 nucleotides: TGCGCCAGCAGCCAAGTTGGGACAGGGATCCACTACGAGCAGTACTTC.

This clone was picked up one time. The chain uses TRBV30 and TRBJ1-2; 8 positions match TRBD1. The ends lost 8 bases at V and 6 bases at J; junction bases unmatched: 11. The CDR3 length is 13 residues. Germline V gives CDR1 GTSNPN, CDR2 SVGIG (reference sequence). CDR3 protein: CARRQGLYDGYTF. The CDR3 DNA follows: TGTGCCAGAAGACAGGGGTTGTACGATGGCTACACCTTC.

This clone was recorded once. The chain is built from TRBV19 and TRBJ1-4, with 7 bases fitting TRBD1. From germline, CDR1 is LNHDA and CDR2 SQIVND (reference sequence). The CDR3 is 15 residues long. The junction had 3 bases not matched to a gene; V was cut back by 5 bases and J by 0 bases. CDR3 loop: CASSFGQATNEKLFF. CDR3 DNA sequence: TGTGCCAGTAGTTTCGGACAGGCAACTAATGAAAAACTGTTTTTT.

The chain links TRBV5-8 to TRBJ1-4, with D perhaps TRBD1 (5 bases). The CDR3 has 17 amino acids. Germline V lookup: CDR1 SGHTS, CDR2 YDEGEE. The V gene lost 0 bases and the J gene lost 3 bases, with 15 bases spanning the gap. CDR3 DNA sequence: TGTGCCAGCAGCTTGGATGGAGGGACCGCCGCTAATGAAAAACTGTTTTTT. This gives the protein CASSLDGGTAANEKLFF.

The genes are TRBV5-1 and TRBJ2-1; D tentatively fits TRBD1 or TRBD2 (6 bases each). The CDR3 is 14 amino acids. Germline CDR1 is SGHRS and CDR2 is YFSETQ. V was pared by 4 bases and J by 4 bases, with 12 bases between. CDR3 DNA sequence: TGCGCCAGCAGCCTTAGGGGGGTGTACAATGAGCAGTTCTTC. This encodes CASSLRGVYNEQFF.

For the CDR3, the DNA is TGCGCCAGCAGTGAGTCAAGAGGACGGTACAAAGAGACCCAGTACTTC. Translated: CASSESRGRYKETQYF. This chain uses TRBV10-1 with TRBJ2-5; D gene unclear. This CDR3 has 16 amino acids. Germline V CDR1 and CDR2: WNHNN, SYGVQD (reference sequence). Trimming stripped 0 bases from V and 3 bases from J, with 14 bases between.

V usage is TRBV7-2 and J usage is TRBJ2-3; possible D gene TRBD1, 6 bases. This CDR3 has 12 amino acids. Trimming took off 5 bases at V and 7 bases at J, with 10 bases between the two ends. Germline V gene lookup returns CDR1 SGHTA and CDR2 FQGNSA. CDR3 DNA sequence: TGTGCCAGCAGCCTCCAGGGGCATACGCAGTATTTT. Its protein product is CASSLQGHTQYF.

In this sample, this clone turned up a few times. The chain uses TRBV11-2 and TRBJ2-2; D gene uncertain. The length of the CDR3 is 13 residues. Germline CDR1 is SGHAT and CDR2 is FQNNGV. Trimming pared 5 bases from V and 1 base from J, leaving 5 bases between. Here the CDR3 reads CASSARNTGELFF. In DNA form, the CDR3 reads TGTGCCAGCAGCGCACGGAACACCGGGGAGCTGTTTTTT.

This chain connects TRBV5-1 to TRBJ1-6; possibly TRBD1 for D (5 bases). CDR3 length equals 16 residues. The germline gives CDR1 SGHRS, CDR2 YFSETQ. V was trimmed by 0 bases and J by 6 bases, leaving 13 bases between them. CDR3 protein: CASSLGSSGGNSPLHF. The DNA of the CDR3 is TGCGCCAGCAGCTTGGGAAGCTCGGGGGGTAATTCACCCCTCCACTTT.

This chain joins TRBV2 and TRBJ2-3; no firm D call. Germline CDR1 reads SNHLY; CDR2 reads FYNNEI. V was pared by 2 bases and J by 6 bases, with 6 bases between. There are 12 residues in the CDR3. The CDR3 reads CASSEMWDTQYF. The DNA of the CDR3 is TGTGCCAGCAGTGAAATGTGGGATACGCAGTATTTT. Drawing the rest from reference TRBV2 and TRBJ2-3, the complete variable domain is EPEVTQTPSHQVTQMGQEVILRCVPISNHLYFYWYRQILGQKVEFLVSFYNNEISEKSEIFDDQFSVERPDGSNFTLKIRSTKLEDSAMYFCASSEMWDTQYFGPGTRLTVL.

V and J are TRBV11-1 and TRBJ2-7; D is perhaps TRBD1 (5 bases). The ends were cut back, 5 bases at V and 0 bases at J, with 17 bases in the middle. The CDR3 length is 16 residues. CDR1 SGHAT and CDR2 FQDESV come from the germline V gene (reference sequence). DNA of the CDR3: TGTGCCAGCAGCCCCCAGGGAAGGATGGCCTCCTACGAGCAGTACTTC. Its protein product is CASSPQGRMASYEQYF. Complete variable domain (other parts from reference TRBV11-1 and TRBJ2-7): EAEVAQSPRYKITEKSQAVAFWCDPISGHATLYWYRQILGQGPELLVQFQDESVVDDSQLPKDRFSAERLKGVDSTLKIQPAELGDSAMYLCASSPQGRMASYEQYFGPGTRLTVT.

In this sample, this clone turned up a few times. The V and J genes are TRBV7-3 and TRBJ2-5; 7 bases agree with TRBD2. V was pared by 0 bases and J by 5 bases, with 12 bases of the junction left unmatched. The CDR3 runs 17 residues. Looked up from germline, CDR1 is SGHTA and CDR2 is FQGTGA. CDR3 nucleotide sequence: TGTGCCAGCAGCTTAACGGGCGGCGGGGGACCACGTGAGACCCAGTACTTC. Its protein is CASSLTGGGGPRETQYF.

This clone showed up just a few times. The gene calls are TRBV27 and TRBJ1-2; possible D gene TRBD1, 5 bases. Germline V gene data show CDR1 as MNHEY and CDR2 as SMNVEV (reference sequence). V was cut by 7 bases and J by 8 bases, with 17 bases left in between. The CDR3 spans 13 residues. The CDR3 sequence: CASIPSGGGGYTF. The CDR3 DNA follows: TGTGCCAGCATTCCTTCGGGGGGAGGGGGCTACACCTTC.

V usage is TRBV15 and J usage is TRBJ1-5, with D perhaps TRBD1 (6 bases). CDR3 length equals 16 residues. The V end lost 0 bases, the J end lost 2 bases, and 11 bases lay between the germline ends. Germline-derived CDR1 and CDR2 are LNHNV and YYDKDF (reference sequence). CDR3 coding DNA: TGTGCCACCAGCAGAGACAGGGGATCGGGCAATCAGCCCCAGCATTTT. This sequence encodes CATSRDRGSGNQPQHF.